This entry concerns a single TCR beta chain. Its antigen is currently unknown. Trimming cost V 4 bases and J 8 bases, with 17 bases left between them. The CDR3 consists of 14 residues. The germline V gene encodes CDR1 SGHVS and CDR2 FQNEAQ. This sample was included in a study of T cell responses to AZD1222 COVID-19 vaccine. Study findings and constraints: Donors were largely white British and mainly female; clonal diversity was possibly underestimated.

Only in-frame clones appear in the TCRdb table, and some are missing; sequencing was by immunoSEQ multiplex PCR. The sample shows about 120,000 clones, just over 85% of them seen only once. The specimen comprised peripheral blood, sampled on day 0 of AZD1222 vaccination. This TCR was sampled from an adult in good health. The chain employs TRBV7-8 and TRBJ1-2; D is possibly TRBD1 (5 bases). The CDR3 sequence is CASSSSALWGGYTF. The CDR3, as DNA: TGTGCCAGCAGCTCGAGCGCCCTCTGGGGCGGCTACACCTTC.